The clone carrying this T cell receptor beta chain was seen more than once but under ten times. Its matching antigen is unknown. This CDR3 region has 16 residues. The germline V gene encodes CDR1 SGDLS and CDR2 YYNGEE. Germline trimming cut 2 bases from V and 5 bases from J; bases unmatched to any gene: 10. This sample was included in a study of cytomegalovirus exposure and HLA in healthy donors. PCR primers comprised 60 Vbeta and 13 Jbeta primers. TCRdb's table, derived via immunoSEQ multiplex PCR, lists solely in-frame clones and lacks some. Here the sample spans about 120,000 clones, approximately 78% being singletons. Study outcomes and limitations: Analysis was carried out at a later point, and it linked a missense DCLRE1C variant to TCR beta V- and J-gene trimming. TCR beta V segments were, for the most part, productive about 90% or about 30% of the time in an earlier analysis.

This clonotype was obtained from a man aged 25-45 years in good health and CMV-seropositive. The V and J genes are TRBV9 and TRBJ2-7; 10 positions match TRBD1. Specimen: PBMCs. The CDR3 DNA sequence: TGTGCCAGCAGCGTGAACCGGGACAGGGGAACTGACGAGCAGTACTTC. The encoded protein is CASSVNRDRGTDEQYF.